One and the same sample provided the 2 T cell receptor beta chains below, sequenced in a study of cytomegalovirus exposure and HLA in healthy donors. The PCR contained 60 Vbeta and 13 Jbeta primers. Sequencing used immunoSEQ multiplex PCR; TCRdb keeps in-frame clones, though not all of them. This sample's clone table lists tens of thousands of clones. The specimen was PBMCs. The receptors here all came from a man aged 50-59 years in good health and CMV-seropositive.

This chain links TRBV5-1 with TRBJ2-2, with TRBD1 as a possible D gene (6 bases). The CDR3 totals 16 residues. The germline CDR1 and CDR2 sequences are SGHRS and YFSETQ. Trimming left V 4 bases short and J 0 bases short, with 13 bases between. Written as DNA, the CDR3 is TGCGCCAGCAGCCTCCGAGGACAGACGAACACCGGGGAGCTGTTTTTT. Translation: CASSLRGQTNTGELFF.

This rearrangement joins TRBV19 to TRBJ1-1; D gene ambiguous. Deletions cut 2 bases from V and 5 bases from J, with 9 bases between. The CDR3 contains 13 residues. Germline V CDR1 and CDR2: LNHDA, SQIVND (reference sequence). Written as DNA, the CDR3 is TGTGCCAGTAGTATAAGAGGGCGGACTGAAGCTTTCTTT. Translation: CASSIRGRTEAFF.